A single sample gave rise to the 5 T cell receptor beta chains below, sequenced in a study of vaccination and CD4 T cells after COVID-19. No antigens are known for them. An Oncomine TCR Beta short-read assay was used to sequence the DNA from cultured CD4+ T cells. TCRdb ran MiXCR on the PCR reads and lists one entry per CDR3 protein. This sample yields under 20,000 distinct CDR3 sequences, of which 40% to 45% are seen a single time; around a quarter belongs to the top ten. Treatment of the sample: approximately 9-day PBMC culture with coronavirus spike peptide pools or control peptides (ViraFEST assay). The input for sequencing was CD4+ T cells from blood, cultured in vitro, taken before SARS-CoV-2 vaccination. These receptors were obtained from a human donor who received a COVID-19 vaccine.

The V and J genes are TRBV10-1 and TRBJ1-5; D unclear. This CDR3 has 15 amino acids. The V gene's germline CDR1 is WNHNN and CDR2 SYGVQD (reference sequence). V lost 3 bases, J lost 0 bases, and 9 bases lay in between. CDR3 coding DNA: TGCGCCAGCAGTGACTGTTGGGTTAGCAATCAGCCCCAGCATTTT. It translates to CASSDCWVSNQPQHF.

The genes are TRBV2 and TRBJ2-3, with 12 bases lining up with TRBD2. The CDR3 is 16 amino acids. The germline V gene has CDR1 SNHLY and CDR2 FYNNEI. Losses at the gene ends were 2 bases for V and 6 bases for J; bases not matched to a gene: 6. DNA for the CDR3: TGTGCCAGCAGTGAACCGACTAGCGGGGGAGGTGATACGCAGTATTTT. As protein: CASSEPTSGGGDTQYF. Combining the CDR3 with reference TRBV2 and TRBJ2-3 gives the whole variable domain EPEVTQTPSHQVTQMGQEVILRCVPISNHLYFYWYRQILGQKVEFLVSFYNNEISEKSEIFDDQFSVERPDGSNFTLKIRSTKLEDSAMYFCASSEPTSGGGDTQYFGPGTRLTVL.

V usage is TRBV19 and J usage is TRBJ1-1; 7 bases line up with TRBD1. The germline V gene encodes CDR1 LNHDA and CDR2 SQIVND (reference sequence). J was trimmed by 1 base and V by 7 bases; bases with no gene match: 6. The CDR3 extends over 14 amino acids. The CDR3 DNA follows: TGTGCCAGTATGAGGGGGCCGGGGAACACTGAAGCTTTCTTT. It yields the protein CASMRGPGNTEAFF.

This chain joins TRBV6-1 and TRBJ2-5, with no clear D. The germline V gene has CDR1 MNHNS and CDR2 SASEGT. This CDR3 has 13 amino acids. V was cut by 5 bases and J by 0 bases, with 7 bases left in between. The CDR3 DNA follows: TGTGCCAGCAGTAACCAGTACCAAGAGACCCAGTACTTC. Protein sequence: CASSNQYQETQYF.

Written as DNA, the CDR3 is TGTGCCAGCAGTTACGGTGAAGCATTCGGAGTCGACCGGAGCTCCTATAATTCACCCCTCCACTTT. Translation gives CASSYGEAFGVDRSSYNSPLHF. The chain carries TRBV6-5 and TRBJ1-6; D is unclear. V lost 2 bases and J 0 bases, leaving 26 bases between the germline ends. This CDR3 comprises 22 residues. Germline CDR1 is MNHEY and CDR2 is SVGAGI.